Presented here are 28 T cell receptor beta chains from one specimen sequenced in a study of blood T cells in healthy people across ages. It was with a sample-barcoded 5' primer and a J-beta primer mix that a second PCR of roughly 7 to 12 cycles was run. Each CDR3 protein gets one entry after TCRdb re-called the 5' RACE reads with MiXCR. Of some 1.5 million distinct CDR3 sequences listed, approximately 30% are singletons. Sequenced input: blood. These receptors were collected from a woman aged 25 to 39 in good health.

CDR3 amino acids: CASSLDSPSRGFYNEQFF. The CDR3 region has the DNA TGTGCCAGCAGCTTAGACTCCCCCTCGCGAGGTTTTTACAATGAGCAGTTCTTC. The gene calls are TRBV11-2 and TRBJ2-1; D remains ambiguous. This CDR3 is 18 amino acids long. The V gene lost 0 bases and the J gene lost 4 bases, with 19 bases spanning the gap. CDR1 SGHAT and CDR2 FQNNGV come from the germline V gene.

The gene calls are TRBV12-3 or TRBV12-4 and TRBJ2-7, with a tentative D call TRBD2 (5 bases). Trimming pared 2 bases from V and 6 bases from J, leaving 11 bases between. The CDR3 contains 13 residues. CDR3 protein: CASSLLRGIEQYF. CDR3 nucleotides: TGTGCCAGCAGTTTATTACGGGGAATCGAGCAGTACTTC.

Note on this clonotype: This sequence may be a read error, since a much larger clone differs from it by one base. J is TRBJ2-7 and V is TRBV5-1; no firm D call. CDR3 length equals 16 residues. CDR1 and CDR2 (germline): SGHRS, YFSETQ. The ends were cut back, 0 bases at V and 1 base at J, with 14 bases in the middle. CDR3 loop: CASSLATTSISYEQYF. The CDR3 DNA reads TGCGCCAGCAGCTTGGCCACGACATCGATATCCTACGAGCAGTACTTC.

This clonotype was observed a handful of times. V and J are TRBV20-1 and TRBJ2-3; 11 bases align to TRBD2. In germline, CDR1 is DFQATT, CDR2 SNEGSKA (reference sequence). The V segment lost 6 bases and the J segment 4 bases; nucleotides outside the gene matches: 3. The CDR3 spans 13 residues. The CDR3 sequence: CSALLAGADTQYF. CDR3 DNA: TGCAGTGCCTTACTAGCGGGAGCAGATACGCAGTATTTT.

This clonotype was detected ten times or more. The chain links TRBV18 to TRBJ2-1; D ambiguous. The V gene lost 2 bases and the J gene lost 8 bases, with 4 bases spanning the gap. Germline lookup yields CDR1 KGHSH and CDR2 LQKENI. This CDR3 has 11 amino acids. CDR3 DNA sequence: TGTGCCAGCTCACCAAGGGATGAGCAGTTCTTC. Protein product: CASSPRDEQFF.

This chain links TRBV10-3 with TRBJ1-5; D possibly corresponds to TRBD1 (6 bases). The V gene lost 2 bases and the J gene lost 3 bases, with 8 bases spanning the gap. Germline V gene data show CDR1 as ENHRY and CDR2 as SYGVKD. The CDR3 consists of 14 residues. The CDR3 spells CAISEAGVNQPQHF. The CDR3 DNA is TGTGCCATCAGTGAGGCAGGGGTCAATCAGCCCCAGCATTTT.

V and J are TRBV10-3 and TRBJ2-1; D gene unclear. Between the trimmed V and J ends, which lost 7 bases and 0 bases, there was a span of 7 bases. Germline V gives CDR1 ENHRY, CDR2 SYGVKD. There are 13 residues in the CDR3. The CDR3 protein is CAITRDSYNEQFF. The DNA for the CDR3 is TGTGCCATCACAAGGGACTCCTACAATGAGCAGTTCTTC.

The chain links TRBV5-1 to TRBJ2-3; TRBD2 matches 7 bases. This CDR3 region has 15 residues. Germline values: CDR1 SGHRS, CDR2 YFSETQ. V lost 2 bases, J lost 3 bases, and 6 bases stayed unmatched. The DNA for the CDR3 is TGCGCCAGCAGCTTTGCGGGAGTTGGTACAGATACGCAGTATTTT. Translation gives CASSFAGVGTDTQYF.

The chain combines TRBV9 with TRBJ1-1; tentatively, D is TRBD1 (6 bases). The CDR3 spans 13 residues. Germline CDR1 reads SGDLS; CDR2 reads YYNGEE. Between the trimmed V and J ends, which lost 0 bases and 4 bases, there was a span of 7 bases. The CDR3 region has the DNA TGTGCCAGCAGCGTAGTCAGGGGCACTGAAGCTTTCTTT. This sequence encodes CASSVVRGTEAFF.

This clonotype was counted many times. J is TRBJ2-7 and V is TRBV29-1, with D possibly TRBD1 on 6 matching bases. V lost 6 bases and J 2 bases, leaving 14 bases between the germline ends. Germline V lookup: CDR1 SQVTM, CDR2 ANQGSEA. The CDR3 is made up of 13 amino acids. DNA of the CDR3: TGCAGCGTCCTATGGGGGCTAACCTACGAGCAGTACTTC. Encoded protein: CSVLWGLTYEQYF.

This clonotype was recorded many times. Here the CDR3 DNA reads TGTGCCAGCAGCCAGGGACAGTTCTCTGGGGCCAACGTCCTGACTTTC. As protein: CASSQGQFSGANVLTF. This chain joins TRBV13 and TRBJ2-6; 7 positions agree with TRBD1. V lost 5 bases to trimming and J lost 0 bases; unmatched junction nucleotides: 4. Germline V gene data show CDR1 as PRHDT and CDR2 as FYEKMQ (reference sequence). This CDR3 spans 16 amino acids.

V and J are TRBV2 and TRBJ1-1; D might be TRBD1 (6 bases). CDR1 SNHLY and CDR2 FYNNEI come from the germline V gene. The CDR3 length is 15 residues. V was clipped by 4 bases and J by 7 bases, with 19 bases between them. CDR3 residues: CASSGPGTIPGEAFF. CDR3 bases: TGTGCCAGCAGTGGCCCCGGGACAATCCCTGGTGAAGCTTTCTTT.

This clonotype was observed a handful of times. The CDR3 DNA reads TGTGCCACCAGTGATTTGCAAGGGTCGAGGGGCTACACCTTC. Its protein product is CATSDLQGSRGYTF. The chain joins TRBV24-1 to TRBJ1-2; D uncertain. Germline V CDR1 and CDR2: KGHDR, SFDVKD. The CDR3 consists of 14 residues. V dropped 0 bases and J dropped 8 bases, with 12 bases sitting between them.

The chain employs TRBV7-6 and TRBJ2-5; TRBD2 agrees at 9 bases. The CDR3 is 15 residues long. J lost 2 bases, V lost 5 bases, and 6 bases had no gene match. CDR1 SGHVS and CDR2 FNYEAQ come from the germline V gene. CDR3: CASSSWTSEQETQYF. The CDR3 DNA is TGTGCCAGCAGCAGCTGGACTAGCGAACAAGAGACCCAGTACTTC.

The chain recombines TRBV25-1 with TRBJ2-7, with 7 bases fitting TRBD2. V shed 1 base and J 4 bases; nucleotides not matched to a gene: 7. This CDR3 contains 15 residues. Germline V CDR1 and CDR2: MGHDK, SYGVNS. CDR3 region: CASSEWGGDLYEQYF. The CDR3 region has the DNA TGTGCCAGCAGTGAATGGGGGGGGGACCTGTACGAGCAGTACTTC.

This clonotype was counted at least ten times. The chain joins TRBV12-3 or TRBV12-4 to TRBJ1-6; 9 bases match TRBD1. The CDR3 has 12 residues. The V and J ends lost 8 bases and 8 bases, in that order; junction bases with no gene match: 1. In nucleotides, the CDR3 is TGTGCCAGCCGGACAGGGGATTCACCCCTCCACTTT. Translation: CASRTGDSPLHF.

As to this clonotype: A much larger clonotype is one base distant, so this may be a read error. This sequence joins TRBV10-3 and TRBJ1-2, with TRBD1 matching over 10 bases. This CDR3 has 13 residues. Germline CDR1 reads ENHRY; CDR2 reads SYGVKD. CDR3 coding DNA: TGTGCCCTCAGCCCGGACAGGGGGTATGGCTACACCTTC. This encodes CALSPDRGYGYTF.

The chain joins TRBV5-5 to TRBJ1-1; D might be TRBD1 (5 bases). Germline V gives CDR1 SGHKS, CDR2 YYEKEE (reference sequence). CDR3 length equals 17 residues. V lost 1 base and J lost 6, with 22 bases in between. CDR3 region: CASSLNPPRQLIPEAFF. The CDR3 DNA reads TGTGCCAGCAGCTTGAATCCCCCGAGACAGCTGATACCTGAAGCTTTCTTT.

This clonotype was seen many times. The CDR3 here is CASSYQFSGANVLTF. CDR3 DNA: TGTGCCAGCAGTTACCAGTTCTCTGGGGCCAACGTCCTGACTTTC. The chain has TRBV6-2 or TRBV6-3 and TRBJ2-6, with D hard to call. V was pared by 2 bases and J by 0 bases, with 5 bases between. This CDR3 contains 15 residues. CDR1 is MNHEY, CDR2 SVGEGT, per germline.

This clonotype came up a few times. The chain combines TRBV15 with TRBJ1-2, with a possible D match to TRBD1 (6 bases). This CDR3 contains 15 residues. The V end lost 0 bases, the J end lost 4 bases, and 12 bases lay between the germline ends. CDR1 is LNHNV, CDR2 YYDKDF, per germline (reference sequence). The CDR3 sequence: CATSREGARGYGYTF. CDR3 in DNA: TGTGCCACCAGCAGAGAGGGGGCGCGCGGCTATGGCTACACCTTC.

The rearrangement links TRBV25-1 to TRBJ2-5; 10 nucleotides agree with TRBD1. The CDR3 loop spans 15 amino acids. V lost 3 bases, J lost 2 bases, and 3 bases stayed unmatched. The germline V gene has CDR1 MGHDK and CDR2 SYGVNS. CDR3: CASSEAGQGQETQYF. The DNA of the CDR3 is TGTGCCAGCAGTGAGGCGGGACAGGGGCAAGAGACCCAGTACTTC.

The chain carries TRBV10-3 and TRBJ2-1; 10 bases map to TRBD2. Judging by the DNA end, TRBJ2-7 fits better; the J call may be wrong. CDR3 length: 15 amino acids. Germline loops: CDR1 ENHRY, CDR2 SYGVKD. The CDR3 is CAISPSGSSSSEQYF. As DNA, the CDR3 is TGTGCCATCAGCCCTAGCGGGAGCTCCTCGAGTGAGCAGTACTTC.

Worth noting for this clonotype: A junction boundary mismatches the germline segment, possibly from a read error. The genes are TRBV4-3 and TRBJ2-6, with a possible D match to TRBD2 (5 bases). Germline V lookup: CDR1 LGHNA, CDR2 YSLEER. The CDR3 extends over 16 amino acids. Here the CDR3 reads CAISQEGVSGANVLTF. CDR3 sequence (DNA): TGCGCCATCAGCCAAGAGGGAGTCTCTGGGGCCAACGTCCTGACTTTC.

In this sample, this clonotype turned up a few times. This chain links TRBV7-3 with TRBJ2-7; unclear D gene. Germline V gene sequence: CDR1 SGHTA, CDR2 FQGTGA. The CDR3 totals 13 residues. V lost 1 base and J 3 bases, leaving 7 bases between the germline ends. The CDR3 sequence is CASSLKLYYEQYF. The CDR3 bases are TGTGCCAGCAGCTTAAAACTGTACTACGAGCAGTACTTC.

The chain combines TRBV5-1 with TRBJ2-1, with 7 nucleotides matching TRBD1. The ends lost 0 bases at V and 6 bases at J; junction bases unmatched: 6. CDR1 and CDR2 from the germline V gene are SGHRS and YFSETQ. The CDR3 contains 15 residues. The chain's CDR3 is CASSLADRDLNEQFF. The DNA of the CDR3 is TGCGCCAGCAGCTTGGCCGACAGGGATCTCAATGAGCAGTTCTTC.

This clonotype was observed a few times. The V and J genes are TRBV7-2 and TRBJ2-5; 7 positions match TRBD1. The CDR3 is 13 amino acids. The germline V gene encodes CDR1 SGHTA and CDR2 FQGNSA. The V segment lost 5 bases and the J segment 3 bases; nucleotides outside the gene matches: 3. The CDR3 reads CASSDQGEETQYF. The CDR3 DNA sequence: TGTGCCAGCAGCGACCAGGGGGAAGAGACCCAGTACTTC.

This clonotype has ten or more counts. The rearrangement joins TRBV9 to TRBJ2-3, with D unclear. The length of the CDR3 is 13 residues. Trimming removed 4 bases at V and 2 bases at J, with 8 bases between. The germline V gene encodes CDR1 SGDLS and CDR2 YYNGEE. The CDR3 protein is CASSNGYTDTQYF. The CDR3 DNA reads TGTGCCAGCAGCAACGGGTACACAGATACGCAGTATTTT.

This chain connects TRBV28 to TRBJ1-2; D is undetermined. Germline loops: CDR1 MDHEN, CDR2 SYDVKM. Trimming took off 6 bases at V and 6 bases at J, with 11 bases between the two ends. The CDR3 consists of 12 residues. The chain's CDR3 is CASRRLTDGYTF. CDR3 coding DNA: TGTGCCAGCAGACGACTAACGGATGGCTACACCTTC.